What follows are 30 T cell receptor beta chains derived from one specimen sequenced in a study of blood T cell repertoires in COVID-19. Assay: immunoSEQ multiplex PCR; the TCRdb copy retains only in-frame clones and omits some. The top ten clones hold 8.4% of a sample with some 150,000 clones, 80% to 85% of them seen once. Sequencing used peripheral blood. The receptors were gathered from a woman aged 60-75 years with active or convalescent COVID-19.

This clone was counted a few times. The chain couples TRBV5-4 to TRBJ2-5, with 12 bases matching TRBD2. The CDR3 runs 16 residues. Looked up from germline, CDR1 is SGHNT and CDR2 is YYREEE (reference sequence). J was trimmed by 5 bases and V by 3 bases; bases with no gene match: 8. The DNA for the CDR3 is TGTGCCAGCAGCTCTCTAGCGGGGGGGCTGGGGGAGACCCAGTACTTC. This codes for CASSSLAGGLGETQYF.

The V and J genes are TRBV10-3 and TRBJ1-6; D uncertain. The CDR3 has 14 residues. Germline CDR1 reads ENHRY; CDR2 reads SYGVKD. With 3 bases removed from V and 7 bases from J, the gap between germline ends came to 10 bases. CDR3 sequence: CAISDSSANSPLHF. In nucleotides, the CDR3 is TGTGCCATCAGTGATAGTAGTGCCAATTCACCCCTCCACTTT.

V usage is TRBV7-9 and J usage is TRBJ1-1; 8 bases agree with TRBD1. The CDR3 consists of 15 residues. The germline V gene has CDR1 SEHNR and CDR2 FQNEAQ (reference sequence). The junction had 1 base not matched to a gene; V was cut back by 0 bases and J by 1 base. The CDR3 bases are TGTGCCAGCAGCTTAGCCGGACAGGGGAACACTGAAGCTTTCTTT. Its translation is CASSLAGQGNTEAFF.

This clone was detected only once. The chain combines TRBV6-5 with TRBJ1-4; maybe TRBD1 (6 bases). The germline V gene has CDR1 MNHEY and CDR2 SVGAGI. V dropped 8 bases and J dropped 5 bases, with 18 bases sitting between them. The CDR3 covers 15 residues. The CDR3 region is CASVTDRSLNEKLFF. The CDR3 DNA reads as TGTGCCAGCGTTACAGACAGGAGCCTAAATGAAAAACTGTTTTTT.

This clone was counted once. The chain is built from TRBV9 and TRBJ2-2; D remains ambiguous. The germline gives CDR1 SGDLS, CDR2 YYNGEE. The V end was cut by 0 bases, the J end by 2 bases, with 5 bases between. CDR3 length: 14 residues. The CDR3 region has the DNA TGTGCCAGCAGCGTAGGGGCTAACACCGGGGAGCTGTTTTTT. Encoded protein: CASSVGANTGELFF.

This chain joins TRBV29-1 and TRBJ1-3, with D possibly matching TRBD1 (5 bases). Between the trimmed V and J ends, which lost 1 base and 0 bases, there was a span of 7 bases. CDR3 length: 14 amino acids. Germline-derived CDR1 and CDR2 are SQVTM and ANQGSEA. CDR3 DNA: TGCAGCGTTGAAGCGCAGGGCTCTGGAAACACCATATATTTT. Its protein product is CSVEAQGSGNTIYF.

The chain uses TRBV20-1 and TRBJ1-2, with D hard to call. Germline loops: CDR1 DFQATT, CDR2 SNEGSKA (reference sequence). This CDR3 has 10 amino acids. CDR3 in DNA: TGCTCCTCGTCCAGGTCTGGCTACACCTTC. Translation: CSSSRSGYTF.

This chain connects TRBV10-2 to TRBJ1-1, with 10 bases that match TRBD1. V lost 4 bases, J lost 4 bases, and 6 bases stayed unmatched. This CDR3 is built from 15 residues. Germline assignment: CDR1 WSHSY and CDR2 SAAADI. Here the CDR3 DNA reads TGCGCCAGCAGTGTGAGGACAGGGGGATTCACTGAAGCTTTCTTT. Its protein is CASSVRTGGFTEAFF.

The chain uses TRBV5-4 and TRBJ2-2, with 8 bases fitting TRBD1. After removal of 4 bases from V and 4 bases from J, the junction contained 6 bases not matched to a gene. From germline, CDR1 is SGHNT and CDR2 YYREEE (reference sequence). The CDR3 is 15 residues long. For the CDR3, the DNA is TGTGCCAGCAGCCGGACAGGGCTCGTCACCGGGGAGCTGTTTTTT. Protein sequence: CASSRTGLVTGELFF.

The chain uses TRBV14 and TRBJ2-7, with TRBD1 matching 9 bases. The CDR3 contains 14 residues. Trimming at V came to 4 bases and at J to 4 bases, leaving 5 bases not matched to a gene. Germline values: CDR1 SGHDN, CDR2 FVKESK. Here the CDR3 DNA reads TGTGCCAGCAGCCGACGGGGGACAGGGTACGAGCAGTACTTC. This translates into CASSRRGTGYEQYF. Full variable domain (remainder filled in from reference TRBV14 and TRBJ2-7): EAGVTQFPSHSVIEKGQTVTLRCDPISGHDNLYWYRRVMGKEIKFLLHFVKESKQDESGMPNNRFLAERTGGTYSTLKVQPAELEDSGVYFCASSRRGTGYEQYFGPGTRLTVT.

This chain links TRBV5-1 with TRBJ2-7; 9 bases align to TRBD1. The CDR3 runs 14 residues. V was clipped by 4 bases and J by 6 bases; unmatched bases: 8. The germline V gene has CDR1 SGHRS and CDR2 YFSETQ. In nucleotides, the CDR3 is TGCGCCAGCAGCGAGAGGACAGGGGCGGGCGAGCAGTACTTC. It codes for CASSERTGAGEQYF.

The chain is built from TRBV5-4 and TRBJ1-2, with a possible D match to TRBD1 (5 bases). Germline lookup yields CDR1 SGHNT and CDR2 YYREEE (reference sequence). The CDR3 runs 14 residues. The V end lost 1 base, the J end lost 3 bases, and 10 bases lay between the germline ends. The DNA for the CDR3 is TGTGCCAGCAGCTTGCCCAGGGCGGACTATGGCTACACCTTC. It specifies CASSLPRADYGYTF.

The genes are TRBV29-1 and TRBJ1-1; 7 nucleotides agree with TRBD1. There are 10 residues in the CDR3. The germline CDR1 and CDR2 sequences are SQVTM and ANQGSEA. Germline trimming cut 7 bases from V and 11 bases from J; bases unmatched to any gene: 7. CDR3 protein: CSASDRIAFF. DNA for the CDR3: TGCAGCGCATCGGACAGGATCGCTTTCTTT.

V usage is TRBV9 and J usage is TRBJ2-2; weak D call: TRBD2 (6 bases). Per germline, CDR1 SGDLS and CDR2 YYNGEE. With 0 bases removed from V and 1 base from J, the gap between germline ends came to 10 bases. CDR3 length: 16 residues. The CDR3: CASSVVVAENTGELFF. CDR3 bases: TGTGCCAGCAGCGTAGTGGTAGCGGAGAACACCGGGGAGCTGTTTTTT. The full variable domain, its missing parts supplied by reference TRBV9 and TRBJ2-2, is DSGVTQTPKHLITATGQRVTLRCSPRSGDLSVYWYQQSLDQGLQFLIQYYNGEERAKGNILERFSAQQFPDLHSELNLSSLELGDSALYFCASSVVVAENTGELFFGEGSRLTVL.

The chain links TRBV29-1 to TRBJ1-4, with a tentative D call TRBD1 (6 bases). Germline CDR1 is SQVTM and CDR2 is ANQGSEA. V was shortened by 7 bases and J by 8 bases, with 17 bases between the two germline ends. This CDR3 contains 13 residues. For the CDR3, the DNA is TGCAGCGGGAAGACAGGAGGAGGCGAAAAACTGTTTTTT. Translated, it gives CSGKTGGGEKLFF.

The chain employs TRBV6-5 and TRBJ2-7; tentative D call: TRBD2 (6 bases). The CDR3 loop spans 14 amino acids. Germline CDR1 is MNHEY and CDR2 is SVGAGI. V was trimmed by 2 bases and J by 7 bases, leaving 15 bases between them. This chain's CDR3 is CASSYVTGEGEQYF. DNA for the CDR3: TGTGCCAGCAGTTACGTCACGGGAGAGGGTGAGCAGTACTTC.

This chain joins TRBV10-3 and TRBJ1-2; 7 nucleotides match TRBD1. The CDR3 has 12 residues. Germline values: CDR1 ENHRY, CDR2 SYGVKD. J was trimmed by 5 bases and V by 4 bases; bases with no gene match: 1. The DNA for the CDR3 is TGTGCCATCAGTGGGGACAGTTATGGCTACACCTTC. It is translated as CAISGDSYGYTF.

The chain joins TRBV7-9 to TRBJ1-6; D is unresolved. This CDR3 comprises 15 residues. Germline V CDR1 and CDR2: SEHNR, FQNEAQ (reference sequence). Trimming removed 6 bases from V and 0 bases from J, with 9 bases in between. The CDR3 is CASRPGSSYNSPLHF. The CDR3 coding sequence is TGTGCCAGCAGGCCGGGGAGCTCCTATAATTCACCCCTCCACTTT.

This clone was detected a few times. The chain is built from TRBV29-1 and TRBJ1-1; TRBD1 aligns across 7 bases. The CDR3 is 13 residues long. The V segment lost 6 bases and the J segment 5 bases; nucleotides outside the gene matches: 9. The germline V gene has CDR1 SQVTM and CDR2 ANQGSEA. The CDR3 loop reads CSVGAGGRTEAFF. The DNA of the CDR3 is TGCAGCGTGGGAGCAGGGGGTAGGACTGAAGCTTTCTTT.

CDR3 coding DNA: TGCGCCAGCAGTGAGTCGACAGGAACCGCCAAAAACATTCAGTACTTC. The encoded protein is CASSESTGTAKNIQYF. This sequence joins TRBV10-1 and TRBJ2-4; maybe TRBD1 (6 bases). The CDR3 has 16 residues. Trimming cost V 0 bases and J 1 base, with 10 bases left between them. Germline V gene lookup returns CDR1 WNHNN and CDR2 SYGVQD (reference sequence).

This chain links TRBV24-1 with TRBJ2-7, with a weak D call TRBD2 (5 bases). In germline, CDR1 is KGHDR, CDR2 SFDVKD. This CDR3 has 13 amino acids. Deletions cut 10 bases from V and 6 bases from J, with 18 bases between. The CDR3, as DNA: TGTGCCACATCCCCCGGGGAGTATGCCGAGCAGTACTTC. Its translation: CATSPGEYAEQYF.

The chain recombines TRBV18 with TRBJ2-5; D not certain. This CDR3 comprises 14 residues. Trimming shortened V by 3 bases and J by 2 bases, and 10 bases separated the two germline ends. Germline V gives CDR1 KGHSH, CDR2 LQKENI. CDR3 DNA: TGTGCCAGCTCACCTTTACTGACACAAGAGACCCAGTACTTC. As protein: CASSPLLTQETQYF.

The chain links TRBV5-1 to TRBJ2-1, with TRBD2 matching over 7 bases. Germline loops: CDR1 SGHRS, CDR2 YFSETQ. This CDR3 has 17 residues. Trimming removed 2 bases from V and 4 bases from J; junction bases left unmatched: 12. CDR3 DNA sequence: TGCGCCAGCAGCTTCCTCCCGCCTAGCGGCCAATACAATGAGCAGTTCTTC. Translated: CASSFLPPSGQYNEQFF. Drawing the rest from reference TRBV5-1 and TRBJ2-1, the complete variable domain is KAGVTQTPRYLIKTRGQQVTLSCSPISGHRSVSWYQQTPGQGLQFLFEYFSETQRNKGNFPGRFSGRQFSNSRSEMNVSTLELGDSALYLCASSFLPPSGQYNEQFFGPGTRLTVL.

This clone came up a few times. This chain uses TRBV6-5 with TRBJ2-2; no definite D call. The germline V gene has CDR1 MNHEY and CDR2 SVGAGI. Between the trimmed V and J ends, which lost 7 bases and 7 bases, there was a span of 7 bases. The CDR3 contains 11 residues. The CDR3 DNA follows: TGTGCCAGCACCGAACACGGGGAGCTGTTTTTT. It is translated as CASTEHGELFF.

The CDR3 loop reads CASSSTWAQGAFF. In DNA form, the CDR3 reads TGTGCCAGTAGTTCTACTTGGGCCCAGGGAGCTTTCTTT. V usage is TRBV19 and J usage is TRBJ1-1, with TRBD1 as a possible D gene (5 bases). In germline, CDR1 is LNHDA, CDR2 SQIVND (reference sequence). Trimming shortened V by 5 bases and J by 10 bases, and 17 bases separated the two germline ends. CDR3 size: 13 residues.

J is TRBJ1-3 and V is TRBV10-3; 7 bases match TRBD1. Trimming removed 9 bases from V and 4 bases from J; junction bases left unmatched: 12. CDR1 and CDR2 (germline): ENHRY, SYGVKD. This CDR3 contains 15 residues. As DNA, the CDR3 is TGTGCCATTTGGCCGACAGGGAGCCCCGGAAACACCATATATTTT. It yields the protein CAIWPTGSPGNTIYF.

The chain couples TRBV7-6 to TRBJ1-1; no definite D call. CDR3 size: 14 residues. The V gene lost 3 bases and the J gene lost 1 base, with 9 bases spanning the gap. CDR1 SGHVS and CDR2 FNYEAQ come from the germline V gene. The CDR3 DNA sequence: TGTGCCAGCAGCTTGGCACAGACGAACACTGAAGCTTTCTTT. Residues: CASSLAQTNTEAFF.

The chain has TRBV27 and TRBJ1-2, with 7 bases lining up with TRBD1. The junction had 7 bases not matched to a gene; V was cut back by 1 base and J by 2 bases. From germline, CDR1 is MNHEY and CDR2 SMNVEV (reference sequence). This CDR3 region has 16 residues. CDR3 residues: CASSLYPGGTNYGYTF. The CDR3 DNA follows: TGTGCCAGCAGTTTATATCCAGGGGGTACAAACTATGGCTACACCTTC.

The V gene is TRBV28, the J gene TRBJ2-5, with 9 nucleotides matching TRBD2. The CDR3 length is 17 residues. Trimming cost V 5 bases and J 4 bases; bases outside gene matches: 14. Per the germline V gene, CDR1 is MDHEN and CDR2 is SYDVKM. The CDR3 loop is CASSPPIAGDGGETQYF. CDR3 nucleotide sequence: TGTGCCAGCAGTCCTCCGATAGCGGGAGACGGGGGAGAGACCCAGTACTTC.

CDR3 region: CASFARGRATDTQYF. DNA for the CDR3: TGCGCCAGCTTCGCACGCGGGAGGGCCACAGATACGCAGTATTTT. The rearrangement links TRBV5-1 to TRBJ2-3, with TRBD2 matching over 9 bases. V dropped 7 bases and J dropped 2; count of bases not matched to a gene: 8. CDR3 length: 15 amino acids. Germline V lookup: CDR1 SGHRS, CDR2 YFSETQ.